Here is one T cell receptor (beta chain) with its context. The antigen is not known. The CDR3 carries no conserved terminal phenylalanine or tryptophan, so it likely arises from a read error. Because the CDR3's place on the DNA is in doubt, the DNA is left out and the CDR3 is given as listed by TCRdb. The protocol was immunoSEQ multiplex PCR, while the TCRdb copy is restricted to in-frame clones and leaves out a portion. This listing includes fewer than 3,000 clones. The data originate from a study of STAT3 mutations in large granular lymphocyte leukemia. The germline CDR1 and CDR2 sequences are DFQATT and SNEGSKA (reference sequence). The CDR3 length is 12 residues, termini included. Study-wide findings and caveats: Every T-cell large granular lymphocyte leukemia patient had at least one immunodominant TCR beta clonotype.

This chain uses TRBV20-1 with TRBJ2-3; the D call TRBD2 from the table was never checked on the DNA. The receptor comes from a human donor with T large granular lymphocyte leukemia. The donor label of this sample is uncertain. Some clones in this sample may be carry-over from other donors' samples. The material sequenced was PBMCs. CDR3 loop: CSARRGSRYTDT.